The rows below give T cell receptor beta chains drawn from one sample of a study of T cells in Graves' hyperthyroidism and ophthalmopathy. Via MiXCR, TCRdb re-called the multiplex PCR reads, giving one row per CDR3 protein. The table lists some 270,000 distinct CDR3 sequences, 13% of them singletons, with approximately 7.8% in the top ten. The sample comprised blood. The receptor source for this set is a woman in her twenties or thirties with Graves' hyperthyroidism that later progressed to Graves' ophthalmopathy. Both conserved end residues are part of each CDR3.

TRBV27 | CASSRGTGTGVANTEAFF
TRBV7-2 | CASSSLGLAVNEQFF
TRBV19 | CASSGGASGQETQYF
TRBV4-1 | CASSQVPDPGLARETQYF
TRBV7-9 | CASSLAGIQETQYF
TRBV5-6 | CASRGVENTEAFF
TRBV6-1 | CASRAPGSGVDEQYF
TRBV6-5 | CASSYSMGTREYNEQFF
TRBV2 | CASSGRTGKASNTGELFF
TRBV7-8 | CASSLPSGQAITYEQYF
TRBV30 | CAWSPGTGGNQPQHF
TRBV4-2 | CASSPDRAGGSNQPQHF
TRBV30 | CAWTGATILTDTQYF
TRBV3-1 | CASSSRTENYGYTF
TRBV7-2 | CASSLLTSNSPLHF
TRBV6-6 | CASSYSQIEQYF
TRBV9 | CASSPPAGARYNEQFF
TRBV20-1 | CSARGGENTDTQYF
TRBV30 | CARRPGPARETQYF
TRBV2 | CASSQRAGGPLEQFF
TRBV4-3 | CASSLGYSGANVLTF
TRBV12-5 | CASGLWGGQADEAFF
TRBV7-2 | CASSQTAGTPRGEQFF
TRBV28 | CASSRLWGDEQYF
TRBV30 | CAWGSSGANVLTF
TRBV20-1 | CSATRRASGRRLGAEQYF